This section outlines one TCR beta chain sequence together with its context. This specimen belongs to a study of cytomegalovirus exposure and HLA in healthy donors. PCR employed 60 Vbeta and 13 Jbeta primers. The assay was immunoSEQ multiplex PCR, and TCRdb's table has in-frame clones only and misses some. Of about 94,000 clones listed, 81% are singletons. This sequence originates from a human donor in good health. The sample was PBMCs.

In DNA form, the CDR3 reads TGTGCCAGATCGCAGACCGGAGGCTATGGCTACACCTTC. Translation: CARSQTGGYGYTF. The chain links TRBV5-3 to TRBJ1-2, with D hard to call. TRBV5-3 is designated an ORF whose function remains uncertain. Trimming left V 7 bases short and J 4 bases short, with 14 bases between. This CDR3 comprises 13 residues.